What follows are 26 T cell receptor beta chains derived from one specimen sequenced in a study of cytotoxic CD8 clonotypes in ibrutinib-treated CLL. The table came from immunoSEQ multiplex PCR; TCRdb's copy has only in-frame clones and leaves some out. This sample has approximately 15,000 clones, with 64% found just once. The source was PBMCs, collected before ibrutinib treatment. The origin of the receptors is a human donor with chronic lymphocytic leukemia.

The V call is TRBV5-4, the J call TRBJ1-1; the D is unclear. CDR3 length equals 12 residues. The germline V and J ends were trimmed by 4 bases and 0 bases, with 4 bases remaining between them. Germline values: CDR1 SGHNT, CDR2 YYREEE (reference sequence). CDR3 in amino acids: CASSKMNTEAFF. DNA for the CDR3: TGTGCCAGCAGCAAGATGAACACTGAAGCTTTCTTT.

The chain carries TRBV5-4 and TRBJ1-2; 10 bases align to TRBD1. J was trimmed by 6 bases and V by 4 bases; bases with no gene match: 3. This CDR3 is 13 amino acids long. From germline, CDR1 is SGHNT and CDR2 YYREEE (reference sequence). In DNA, the CDR3 is TGTGCCAGCAGCCTCGGGACAGGGGATGGCTACACCTTC. This sequence encodes CASSLGTGDGYTF.

Comments on this clone: At the DNA level, this CDR3 is encoded by other sequences in the same sample as well. This chain joins TRBV27 and TRBJ2-6; D is ambiguous. The CDR3 is 15 amino acids. V was clipped by 4 bases and J by 0 bases, with 7 bases between them. Germline V gene sequence: CDR1 MNHEY, CDR2 SMNVEV (reference sequence). This CDR3 is CASSSDGSGANVLTF. CDR3 bases: TGTGCCAGCAGTTCGGACGGCTCTGGGGCCAACGTCCTGACTTTC.

The rearrangement links TRBV7-7 to TRBJ2-1; TRBD2 might be the D (6 bases). Deletions cut 5 bases from V and 0 bases from J, with 14 bases between. Germline CDR1 is SSHAT and CDR2 is FNYEAQ (reference sequence). This CDR3 is 16 amino acids long. The CDR3 DNA sequence: TGTGCCAGCAGCCGAAGTGGGGGGAGCTCCTACAATGAGCAGTTCTTC. This codes for CASSRSGGSSYNEQFF.

This chain joins TRBV5-4 and TRBJ2-2; no clear D gene. Germline values: CDR1 SGHNT, CDR2 YYREEE (reference sequence). CDR3 length: 15 amino acids. V lost 0 bases and J lost 4, with 10 bases in between. The CDR3 DNA sequence: TGTGCCAGCAGCTTGGTTCTGGGTTCCACCGGGGAGCTGTTTTTT. Protein sequence: CASSLVLGSTGELFF.

This clone occurred once. The V call is TRBV14, the J call TRBJ1-1, with a tentative D call TRBD1 (5 bases). Trimming took off 4 bases at V and 7 bases at J, with 10 bases between the two ends. CDR3 size: 12 residues. Germline assignment: CDR1 SGHDN and CDR2 FVKESK. CDR3 DNA: TGTGCCAGCAGCCTGTCGGGGCTTGAAGCTTTCTTT. It is translated as CASSLSGLEAFF.

The chain couples TRBV19 to TRBJ2-1; D remains ambiguous. The CDR3 runs 12 residues. V was pared by 3 bases and J by 8 bases, with 8 bases between. Germline CDR1 is LNHDA and CDR2 is SQIVND (reference sequence). DNA for the CDR3: TGTGCCAGTAGTATTGGGGTGGATGAGCAGTTCTTC. Translated: CASSIGVDEQFF.

The V and J genes are TRBV7-9 and TRBJ1-2, with 7 bases that match TRBD1. Germline values: CDR1 SEHNR, CDR2 FQNEAQ (reference sequence). J lost 7 bases, V lost 1 base, and 6 bases had no gene match. CDR3 length: 14 residues. CDR3 coding DNA: TGTGCCAGCAGCTTAGGAGACAGGGACGGTGGCTACACCTTC. Its protein product is CASSLGDRDGGYTF. The full variable domain, completed using reference TRBV7-9 and TRBJ1-2, is DTGVSQNPRHKITKRGQNVTFRCDPISEHNRLYWYRQTLGQGPEFLTYFQNEAQLEKSRLLSDRFSAERPKGSFSTLEIQRTEQGDSAMYLCASSLGDRDGGYTFGSGTRLTVV.

This clone was counted once. V is TRBV2 and J is TRBJ1-2; D is undetermined. Between the trimmed V and J ends, which lost 4 bases and 4 bases, there was a span of 19 bases. The CDR3 contains 16 residues. The germline V gene has CDR1 SNHLY and CDR2 FYNNEI. The CDR3 region is CASSAGAGPKGYGYTF. The CDR3 region has the DNA TGTGCCAGCAGTGCAGGAGCAGGCCCCAAAGGCTATGGCTACACCTTC.

This chain links TRBV9 with TRBJ2-3; no clear D. In germline, CDR1 is SGDLS, CDR2 YYNGEE. Trimming took 4 bases from V and 3 from J, leaving 12 bases between them. The CDR3 sequence is 14 residues long. In nucleotides, the CDR3 is TGTGCCAGCAGCCCCTGGTCCCTGACAGATACGCAGTATTTT. It specifies CASSPWSLTDTQYF.

The chain uses TRBV10-1 and TRBJ2-5, with 11 positions matching TRBD1. Germline CDR1 and CDR2: WNHNN and SYGVQD (reference sequence). The CDR3 runs to 16 residues. J was trimmed by 5 bases and V by 6 bases; bases with no gene match: 11. CDR3 amino acids: CASSYLQDRGLETQYF. The CDR3 nucleotides are TGCGCCAGCAGCTATCTGCAGGACAGGGGGCTGGAGACCCAGTACTTC.

The chain couples TRBV5-6 to TRBJ2-3, with D perhaps TRBD2 (6 bases). V was trimmed by 5 bases and J by 4 bases, leaving 14 bases between them. The CDR3 runs to 14 residues. Per germline, CDR1 SGHDT and CDR2 YYEEEE. The CDR3 loop reads CASREGGGADTQYF. As DNA, the CDR3 is TGTGCCAGCAGAGAGGGAGGTGGTGCAGATACGCAGTATTTT. Full variable domain (rest looked up from reference TRBV5-6 and TRBJ2-3): DAGVTQSPTHLIKTRGQQVTLRCSPKSGHDTVSWYQQALGQGPQFIFQYYEEEERQRGNFPDRFSGHQFPNYSSELNVNALLLGDSALYLCASREGGGADTQYFGPGTRLTVL.

The rearrangement uses TRBV5-1 and TRBJ2-7, with 7 bases matching TRBD1. The CDR3 runs 12 residues. J gave up 3 bases and V 4 bases, and 1 base lay outside the gene matches. Germline-derived CDR1 and CDR2 are SGHRS and YFSETQ. DNA for the CDR3: TGCGCCAGCAGCGGGGACAGCTACGAGCAGTACTTC. Translation gives CASSGDSYEQYF.

This clone occurred a few times. The V gene is TRBV5-6, the J gene TRBJ1-1, with TRBD1 matching over 7 bases. This CDR3 is built from 12 residues. V was clipped by 4 bases and J by 8 bases; unmatched bases: 5. Germline lookup yields CDR1 SGHDT and CDR2 YYEEEE. In nucleotides, the CDR3 is TGTGCCAGCAGCGTCGGGACAGAGGAAGCTTTCTTT. The encoded protein is CASSVGTEEAFF.

V gene TRBV29-1 combines with J gene TRBJ2-2, with 7 positions matching TRBD2. The CDR3 spans 13 residues. Trimming took 7 bases from V and 7 from J; bases not matched to a gene: 9. CDR1 SQVTM and CDR2 ANQGSEA come from the germline V gene. Here the CDR3 reads CSATGGEVGELFF. CDR3 DNA sequence: TGCAGCGCCACTGGGGGGGAAGTCGGGGAGCTGTTTTTT.

The table lists this clone with a few counts. The chain links TRBV2 to TRBJ1-3; 9 nucleotides align to TRBD1. Looked up from germline, CDR1 is SNHLY and CDR2 is FYNNEI. CDR3 length: 18 residues. V lost 2 bases and J lost 1; bases outside the gene matches: 9. The CDR3: CASSELGTGTLSGNTIYF. CDR3 nucleotides: TGTGCCAGCAGTGAATTGGGGACAGGGACTCTTTCTGGAAACACCATATATTTT.

This clone was seen a single time. The chain is built from TRBV5-1 and TRBJ2-1; D is undetermined. V lost 0 bases and J 10 bases, leaving 17 bases between the germline ends. Germline V CDR1 and CDR2: SGHRS, YFSETQ. The CDR3 spans 15 residues. Written as DNA, the CDR3 is TGCGCCAGCAGCTTGGAGATATTGGGCGCCGCGGAGCAGTTCTTC. Its protein is CASSLEILGAAEQFF. The variable domain in full, completed from reference TRBV5-1 and TRBJ2-1, reads KAGVTQTPRYLIKTRGQQVTLSCSPISGHRSVSWYQQTPGQGLQFLFEYFSETQRNKGNFPGRFSGRQFSNSRSEMNVSTLELGDSALYLCASSLEILGAAEQFFGPGTRLTVL.

The CDR3 coding sequence is TGTGCCAGCAGCCAAGACAGGGTTAAGGCTTCCTATAATTCACCCCTCCACTTT. It codes for CASSQDRVKASYNSPLHF. J is TRBJ1-6 and V is TRBV27, with 7 nucleotides matching TRBD1. This CDR3 is 18 amino acids long. Germline V CDR1 and CDR2: MNHEY, SMNVEV (reference sequence). V gave up 6 bases and J gave up 1 base; unmatched junction bases: 12.

This clone was detected only a few times. V gene TRBV10-2 combines with J gene TRBJ1-4; D is uncertain. The V end was cut by 8 bases, the J end by 0 bases, with 13 bases between. The CDR3 totals 15 residues. Germline CDR1 and CDR2: WSHSY and SAAADI. CDR3 DNA: TGCGCCAGCCGGAGGGAGGGCGCAACTAATGAAAAACTGTTTTTT. Protein product: CASRREGATNEKLFF.

Here the CDR3 DNA reads TGCGCCAGCAGCCCCCAGGGCCTGGACTACAATGAGCAGTTCTTC. This translates into CASSPQGLDYNEQFF. This chain joins TRBV4-1 and TRBJ2-1; tentative D call: TRBD1 (5 bases). Germline V gene lookup returns CDR1 MGHRA and CDR2 YSYEKL. The length of the CDR3 is 15 residues. Trimming stripped 4 bases from V and 3 bases from J, with 13 bases between.

This sequence joins TRBV27 and TRBJ1-2; tentatively, D is TRBD1 (5 bases). Trimming took off 6 bases at V and 4 bases at J, with 9 bases between the two ends. This CDR3 comprises 12 residues. Germline loops: CDR1 MNHEY, CDR2 SMNVEV (reference sequence). The CDR3 reads CASRAGFYGYTF. CDR3 bases: TGTGCCAGCAGGGCAGGGTTCTATGGCTACACCTTC.

This clone has more than one count but fewer than ten. J is TRBJ2-7 and V is TRBV5-6, with D tentatively TRBD1 or TRBD2 (5 bases each). Germline CDR1 reads SGHDT; CDR2 reads YYEEEE. This CDR3 spans 14 amino acids. The V end was cut by 5 bases, the J end by 3 bases, with 15 bases between. CDR3 amino acids: CASSWGTGSYEQYF. The CDR3 region has the DNA TGTGCCAGCAGTTGGGGGACGGGAAGCTACGAGCAGTACTTC.

The chain combines TRBV7-9 with TRBJ2-1; D unclear. V dropped 4 bases and J dropped 2 bases, with 9 bases sitting between them. Germline V gives CDR1 SEHNR, CDR2 FQNEAQ (reference sequence). CDR3 length: 14 amino acids. The CDR3 coding sequence is TGTGCCAGCAGCTGGGCAGACCCCTACAATGAGCAGTTCTTC. Translated, it gives CASSWADPYNEQFF.

In this sample, this clone turned up a few times. The chain has TRBV2 and TRBJ1-1, with 7 bases identical to TRBD1. The CDR3 runs 14 residues. V lost 8 bases to trimming and J lost 5 bases; unmatched junction nucleotides: 11. CDR1 is SNHLY and CDR2 is FYNNEI in the germline V gene. The CDR3 is CASGRGRTGTEAFF. In nucleotides, the CDR3 is TGTGCCAGCGGCAGGGGCCGGACAGGAACTGAAGCTTTCTTT.

This clone appeared a single time. This chain links TRBV18 with TRBJ1-4; D ambiguous. Trimming cost V 4 bases and J 8 bases, with 11 bases left between them. Germline-derived CDR1 and CDR2 are KGHSH and LQKENI. The CDR3 sequence is 13 residues long. In DNA form, the CDR3 reads TGTGCCAGCTCACAACAATGGGCCGAAAAACTGTTTTTT. Protein sequence: CASSQQWAEKLFF.

This clone came up a few times. CDR3 DNA sequence: TGTGCCAGCAGTGAAACCCGGGACAGAGACTATGGCTACACCTTC. The encoded protein is CASSETRDRDYGYTF. The V call is TRBV6-1, the J call TRBJ1-2, with TRBD1 matching over 7 bases. The germline gives CDR1 MNHNS, CDR2 SASEGT. Trimming at V came to 2 bases and at J to 3 bases, leaving 6 bases not matched to a gene. The CDR3 is 15 amino acids.